This entry describes one T cell receptor (beta chain). Antigen specificity is unknown. This sample stems from a study of cytomegalovirus exposure and HLA in healthy donors. Study results and limitations: Some TCR beta chains (roughly 160 of them) were listed as cytomegalovirus-associated. For most TCR beta V segments, an earlier analysis put the productive rate at about 90% or about 30% of the time. Researchers left out some V segments, among them TRBV6-2 and TRBV6-3, as indistinguishable.

The CDR3 covers 15 residues. Germline loops: CDR1 SNHLY, CDR2 FYNNEI. The V segment lost 6 bases and the J segment 5 bases; nucleotides outside the gene matches: 12. PCR used 60 Vbeta primers and 13 Jbeta primers. Per the study methods: Later reanalysis found around 80 million unique TCR beta chains, roughly 9.9 million of them shared. Sequencing was performed with immunoSEQ multiplex PCR; in TCRdb, only in-frame clones are kept and a portion is missing. Clone size and the V and J calls come from that table; the DNA yielded D and trimming. Of around 180,000 clones listed, about 83% are singletons. The chain employs TRBV2 and TRBJ1-2, with TRBD1 matching 7 bases. This TCR derives from a woman aged 30 to 39 in good health and CMV-seropositive. The sequenced sample consisted of PBMCs. The CDR3 nucleotides read TGTGCCAGCAGCCCACGGACAGGCAACGCTTATGGCTACACCTTC. The encoded protein is CASSPRTGNAYGYTF.